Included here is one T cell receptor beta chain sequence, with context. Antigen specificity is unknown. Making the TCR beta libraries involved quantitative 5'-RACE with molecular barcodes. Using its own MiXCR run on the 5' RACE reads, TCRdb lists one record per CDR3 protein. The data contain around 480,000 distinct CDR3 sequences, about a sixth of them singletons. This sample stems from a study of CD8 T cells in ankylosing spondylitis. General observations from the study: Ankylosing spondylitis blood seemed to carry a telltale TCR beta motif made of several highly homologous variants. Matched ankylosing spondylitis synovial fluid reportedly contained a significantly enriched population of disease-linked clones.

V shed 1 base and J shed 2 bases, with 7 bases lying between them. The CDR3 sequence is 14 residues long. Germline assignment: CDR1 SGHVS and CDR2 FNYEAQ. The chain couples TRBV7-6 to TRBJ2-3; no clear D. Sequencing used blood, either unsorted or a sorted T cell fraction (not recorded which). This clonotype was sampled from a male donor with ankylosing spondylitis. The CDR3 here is CASSLGGVTDTQYF. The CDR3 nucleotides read TGTGCCAGCAGCTTAGGAGGCGTCACAGATACGCAGTATTTT.